The rows below give T cell receptor beta chains drawn from one sample of a study of shared clonotypes between healthy human individuals. Repertoires were generated with immunoSEQ multiplex PCR, while TCRdb's copy carries only in-frame clones and drops some. The sample lists over a million clones, roughly 95% occurring once. Sequencing was performed on naive CD4+ T cells sorted from blood. These receptors were obtained from a man aged 25-40 years in good health. Each CDR3 is given with its conserved first and last residue. A D gene is named only where the DNA matches it firmly. Size tells how often a clone was seen (once, few, many) or the class of an expanded clone, and some rows leave it out.

V	J	D	size	CDR3	DNA
TRBV6-6	TRBJ2-5	NA	NA	CASSSEGGTQYF	TGTGCCAGCAGTTCAGAGGGTGGGACCCAGTACTTC
TRBV7-8	TRBJ2-7	TRBD2	NA	CASSFRAGVVYEQYF	TGTGCCAGCAGCTTTCGTGCGGGAGTTGTCTACGAGCAGTACTTC
TRBV7-9	TRBJ2-3	TRBD2	NA	CASSLPTGTSGRLDTQYF	TGTGCCAGCAGCTTACCAACCGGGACTAGCGGGAGATTGGATACGCAGTATTTT
TRBV10-2	TRBJ2-3	NA	NA	CASLRGSFGADTQYF	TGCGCCAGTTTAAGGGGCTCCTTTGGGGCAGATACGCAGTATTTT
TRBV5-1	TRBJ2-5	TRBD2	NA	CASSFGLAGVLMETQYF	TGCGCCAGCAGCTTCGGACTAGCGGGAGTTCTGATGGAGACCCAGTACTTC
TRBV5-1	TRBJ2-7	TRBD2	NA	CASSLGVAGGYEQYF	TGCGCCAGCAGCTTGGGGGTAGCGGGAGGCTACGAGCAGTACTTC
TRBV19	TRBJ2-7	TRBD1	NA	CASSMGQGAYYEQYF	TGTGCCAGTAGTATGGGGCAGGGGGCGTACTACGAGCAGTACTTC
TRBV6-5	TRBJ1-2	TRBD1	NA	CASSITTDRSGGYTF	TGTGCCAGCAGTATCACAACGGACAGGTCTGGTGGCTACACCTTC
TRBV28	TRBJ2-1	TRBD2	NA	CASETGTRINEQFF	TGTGCCAGCGAAACCGGGACTAGAATCAATGAGCAGTTCTTC
TRBV2	TRBJ1-4	TRBD1	NA	CASSEAGTGAEKLFF	TGTGCCAGCAGTGAAGCGGGGACAGGAGCTGAAAAACTGTTTTTT
TRBV11-2	TRBJ2-7	NA	NA	CASRRIGTAGVEQYF	TGTGCCAGCAGACGTATCGGGACAGCGGGCGTCGAGCAGTACTTC
TRBV28	TRBJ2-1	NA	once	CASRPRTVGTYNEQFF	TGTGCCAGCAGACCTCGGACAGTGGGAACCTACAATGAGCAGTTCTTC
TRBV7-9	TRBJ2-1	NA	NA	CASRRLVVQGTGGNEQFF	TGTGCCAGCAGGAGATTAGTGGTCCAGGGAACAGGAGGCAATGAGCAGTTCTTC
TRBV5-5	TRBJ2-1	NA	once	CASSGDFGYNEQFF	TGTGCCAGCAGCGGGGATTTCGGCTACAATGAGCAGTTCTTC
TRBV28	TRBJ1-5	NA	once	CASQSAVGNQPQHF	TGTGCCAGCCAGTCGGCAGTCGGGAATCAGCCCCAGCATTTT
TRBV14	TRBJ2-1	NA	NA	CASSQVLKAVDNEQFF	TGTGCCAGCAGCCAGGTGTTAAAAGCGGTTGACAATGAGCAGTTCTTC
TRBV6-5	TRBJ2-1	NA	NA	CASRIAGSNEQFF	TGTGCCAGCAGAATCGCAGGGAGTAATGAGCAGTTCTTC
TRBV28	TRBJ1-2	NA	once	CASSFRGTFRGYTF	TGTGCCAGCAGTTTCCGAGGGACATTCCGTGGCTACACCTTC
TRBV10-1	TRBJ2-1	TRBD2	NA	CASSEGAGPYNEQFF	TGCGCCAGCAGTGAGGGAGCGGGACCCTACAATGAGCAGTTCTTC
TRBV5-1	TRBJ2-7	TRBD1	NA	CASSLVRDRGTEQYF	TGCGCCAGCAGCTTGGTCCGGGACAGGGGAACCGAGCAGTACTTC
TRBV19	TRBJ2-7	TRBD1	NA	CASSTGQVKPYEQYF	TGTGCCAGTAGTACGGGACAGGTCAAACCCTACGAGCAGTACTTC
TRBV28	TRBJ2-3	TRBD1	NA	CASRRGTGGTDTQYF	TGTGCCAGCAGGAGAGGGACAGGGGGCACAGATACGCAGTATTTT
TRBV7-2	TRBJ2-1	TRBD2	NA	CASRPGARGSSYNEQFF	TGTGCCAGCAGGCCCGGGGCGCGCGGGAGCTCCTACAATGAGCAGTTCTTC
TRBV18	TRBJ2-7	NA	once	CASSPIGEIYEQYF	TGTGCCAGCTCACCAATCGGGGAGATCTACGAGCAGTACTTC
TRBV6-1	TRBJ2-7	TRBD1	NA	CASSEAQGAPGIEQYF	TGTGCCAGCAGTGAAGCCCAGGGGGCGCCTGGTATCGAGCAGTACTTC
TRBV6-1	TRBJ2-1	NA	NA	CASIFSGYNEQFF	TGTGCCAGCATTTTCAGCGGCTACAATGAGCAGTTCTTC
TRBV10-3	TRBJ1-1	TRBD1	NA	CAISFDRGNTEAFF	TGTGCCATCAGCTTTGACAGGGGAAACACTGAAGCTTTCTTT
TRBV19	TRBJ1-4	NA	NA	CASSIVSAGSGKLFF	TGTGCCAGTAGTATAGTTTCGGCGGGGTCTGGAAAACTGTTTTTT
TRBV15	TRBJ1-5	NA	NA	CATSFGYSNQPQHF	TGTGCCACCAGCTTCGGATATAGCAATCAGCCCCAGCATTTT
TRBV18	TRBJ2-1	NA	NA	CASSPGVRLDEQFF	TGTGCCAGCTCACCAGGGGTCCGCTTGGATGAGCAGTTCTTC
TRBV7-2	TRBJ2-2	TRBD2	NA	CASSLVGSGPTGELFF	TGTGCCAGCAGCTTAGTGGGTAGCGGGCCCACCGGGGAGCTGTTTTTT
TRBV27	TRBJ1-1	TRBD1	NA	CASSSGQKNTEAFF	TGTGCCAGCAGTTCGGGACAGAAGAACACTGAAGCTTTCTTT
TRBV29-1	TRBJ1-1	TRBD1	NA	CSVKGQVNTEAFF	TGCAGCGTCAAAGGACAGGTCAACACTGAAGCTTTCTTT
TRBV5-1	TRBJ2-3	TRBD2	NA	CASSLGGTSGTSTDTQYF	TGCGCCAGCAGCTTGGGGGGGACTAGCGGGACGAGCACAGATACGCAGTATTTT